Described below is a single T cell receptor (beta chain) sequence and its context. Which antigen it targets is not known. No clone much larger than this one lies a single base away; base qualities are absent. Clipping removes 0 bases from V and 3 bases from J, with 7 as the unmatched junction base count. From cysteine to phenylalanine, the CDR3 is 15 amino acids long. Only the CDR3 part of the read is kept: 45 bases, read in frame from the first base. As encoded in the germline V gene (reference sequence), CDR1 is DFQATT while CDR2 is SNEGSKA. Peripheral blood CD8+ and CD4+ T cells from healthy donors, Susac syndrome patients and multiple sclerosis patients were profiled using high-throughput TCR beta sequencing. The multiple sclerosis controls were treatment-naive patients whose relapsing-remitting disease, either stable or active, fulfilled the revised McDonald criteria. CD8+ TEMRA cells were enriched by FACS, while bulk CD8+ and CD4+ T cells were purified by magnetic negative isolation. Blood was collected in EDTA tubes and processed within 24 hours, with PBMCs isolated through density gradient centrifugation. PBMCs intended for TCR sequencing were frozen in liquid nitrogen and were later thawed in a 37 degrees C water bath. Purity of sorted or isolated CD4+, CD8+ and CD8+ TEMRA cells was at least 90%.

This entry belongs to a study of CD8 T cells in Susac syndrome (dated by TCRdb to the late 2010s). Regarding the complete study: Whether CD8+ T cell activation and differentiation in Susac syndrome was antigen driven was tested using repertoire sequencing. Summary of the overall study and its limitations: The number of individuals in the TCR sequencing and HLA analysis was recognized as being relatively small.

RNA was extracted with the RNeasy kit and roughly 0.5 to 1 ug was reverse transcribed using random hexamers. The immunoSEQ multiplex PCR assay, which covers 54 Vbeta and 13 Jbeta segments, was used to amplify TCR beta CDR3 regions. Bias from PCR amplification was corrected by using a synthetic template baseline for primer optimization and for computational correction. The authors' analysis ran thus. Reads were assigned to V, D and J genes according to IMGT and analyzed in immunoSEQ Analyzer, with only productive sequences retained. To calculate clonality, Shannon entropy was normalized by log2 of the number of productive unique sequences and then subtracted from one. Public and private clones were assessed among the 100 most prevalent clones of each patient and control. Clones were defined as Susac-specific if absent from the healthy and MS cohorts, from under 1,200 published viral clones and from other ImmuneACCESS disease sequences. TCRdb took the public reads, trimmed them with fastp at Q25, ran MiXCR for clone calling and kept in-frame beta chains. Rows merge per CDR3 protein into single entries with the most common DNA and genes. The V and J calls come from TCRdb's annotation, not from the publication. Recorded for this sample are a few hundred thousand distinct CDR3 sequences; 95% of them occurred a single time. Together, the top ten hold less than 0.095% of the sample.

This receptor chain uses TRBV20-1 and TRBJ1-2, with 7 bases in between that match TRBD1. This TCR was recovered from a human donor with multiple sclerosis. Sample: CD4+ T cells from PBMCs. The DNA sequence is TGCAGTGCTAGAGATGGACAGGTCCCTCACTATGGCTACACCTTC. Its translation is CSARDGQVPHYGYTF.